This is a list of T cell receptor beta chains from one sample in a study of cytotoxic CD8 clonotypes in ibrutinib-treated CLL. Sequencing used immunoSEQ multiplex PCR; TCRdb keeps in-frame clones, though not all of them. The profile shows 35,000 to 40,000 clones, 71% of them singletons. This sample comprised PBMCs, obtained at disease progression, from a patient treated with ibrutinib. These receptor sequences come from a human donor with chronic lymphocytic leukemia. Both conserved end residues are part of each CDR3. D genes are given only for firm matches. The size field is filled for only some rows; it gives once, few, many or a size class.

NA	TRBV6-5	TRBJ1-2	15	NA	TGTGCCAGCAGTTACGGTGCTGGCGGCATCTATGGCTACACCTTC	CASSYGAGGIYGYTF
once	TRBV19	TRBJ1-2	14	NA	TGTGCCAGTAGTTCCATAGGCGGGACCTATGGCTACACCTTC	CASSSIGGTYGYTF
few	TRBV5-5	TRBJ1-5	15	TRBD1	TGTGCCAGCAGCGCGACAGGGAGTCAGAATCAGCCCCAGCATTTT	CASSATGSQNQPQHF
NA	TRBV2	TRBJ1-2	13	NA	TGTGCCAGCACCAGGGGTTGGGAGGGTGGCTACACCTTC	CASTRGWEGGYTF
NA	TRBV27	TRBJ1-1	15	TRBD1	TGTGCCAGCAGGGAACAGGGGACCCCGAACACTGAAGCTTTCTTT	CASREQGTPNTEAFF
NA	TRBV6-5	TRBJ2-3	14	NA	TGTGCCAGCAGTTACGGGGGGCGCGCAGATACGCAGTATTTT	CASSYGGRADTQYF
once	TRBV12-5	TRBJ2-7	15	NA	TGTGCTAGTGGTAACCCAGACGGGAGCTCCTACGAGCAGTACTTC	CASGNPDGSSYEQYF
NA	TRBV7-9	TRBJ1-1	14	NA	TGTGCCAGCAGCTTAGAGGGATCTAACACTGAAGCTTTCTTT	CASSLEGSNTEAFF
once	TRBV5-1	TRBJ2-3	14	NA	TGCGCCAGCAGTCCGGACAGCCCCACAGATACGCAGTATTTT	CASSPDSPTDTQYF
NA	TRBV4-2	TRBJ2-1	16	TRBD2	TGTGCCAGCAGCCAAGTGCCAAAGCGGGGGCACAATGAGCAGTTCTTC	CASSQVPKRGHNEQFF
NA	TRBV9	TRBJ1-2	14	NA	TGTGCCAGCAGCGTCAAGCCCCTGAACTATGGCTACACCTTC	CASSVKPLNYGYTF
NA	TRBV5-6	TRBJ1-1	17	TRBD1	TGTGCCAGCAGCCGACAGGGGGGGACCCTTTGGGACACTGAAGCTTTCTTT	CASSRQGGTLWDTEAFF
NA	TRBV4-2	TRBJ2-2	15	NA	TGTGCCAGCAGCCAAGATGTACGAGTAACCGGGGAGCTGTTTTTT	CASSQDVRVTGELFF
NA	TRBV2	TRBJ1-1	13	NA	TGTGCCAGCAGTGAACTCTGGGACACTGAAGCTTTCTTT	CASSELWDTEAFF
NA	TRBV9	TRBJ2-7	14	NA	TGTGCCAGCACATCCGGGACGGTCTCCTACGAGCAGTACTTC	CASTSGTVSYEQYF
once	TRBV7-9	TRBJ1-1	14	NA	TGTGCCAGCAGCTTAGTACCGGGACAACTTGAAGCTTTCTTT	CASSLVPGQLEAFF
NA	TRBV11-3	TRBJ1-6	16	NA	TGTGCCAGCAGCCCGCCCGGGCCTAATATTCATTCACCCCTCCACTTT	CASSPPGPNIHSPLHF
few	TRBV2	TRBJ2-7	13	NA	TGTGCCAGCAGTGAATGGGAATCTGACGAGCAGTACTTC	CASSEWESDEQYF
NA	TRBV5-1	TRBJ2-3	17	NA	TGCGCCAGCAGCTTGGCCAGAGGGGCGCCTGGCACAGATACGCAGTATTTT	CASSLARGAPGTDTQYF
NA	TRBV4-1	TRBJ1-4	17	NA	TGCGCCAGCAGCCCCGGGCGTCAATATTCAACTAATGAAAAACTGTTTTTT	CASSPGRQYSTNEKLFF
few	TRBV7-7	TRBJ2-1	16	TRBD1	TGTGCTAGCAGCTTAGGGGGCCGCAGGGGATACAATGAGCAGTTCTTC	CASSLGGRRGYNEQFF
NA	TRBV10-3	TRBJ2-1	12	NA	TGTGCCATCAGGAACCCCTCGGGTGAGCAGTTCTTC	CAIRNPSGEQFF